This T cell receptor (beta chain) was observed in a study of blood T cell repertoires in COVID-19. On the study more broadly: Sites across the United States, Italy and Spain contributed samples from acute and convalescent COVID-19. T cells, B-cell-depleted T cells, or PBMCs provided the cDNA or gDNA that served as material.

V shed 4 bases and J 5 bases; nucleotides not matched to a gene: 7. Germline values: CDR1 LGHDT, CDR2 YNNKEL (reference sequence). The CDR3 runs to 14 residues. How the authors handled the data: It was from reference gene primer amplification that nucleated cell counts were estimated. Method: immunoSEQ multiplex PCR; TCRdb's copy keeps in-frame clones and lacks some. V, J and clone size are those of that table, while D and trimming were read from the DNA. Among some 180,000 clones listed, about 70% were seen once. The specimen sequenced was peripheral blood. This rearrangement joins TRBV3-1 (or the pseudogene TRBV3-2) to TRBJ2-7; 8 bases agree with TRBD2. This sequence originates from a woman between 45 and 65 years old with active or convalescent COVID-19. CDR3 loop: CASSLGLASDEQYF. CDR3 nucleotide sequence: TGTGCCAGCAGCCTAGGACTAGCTTCGGACGAGCAGTACTTC.